Below are 24 T cell receptor beta chains sequenced from a single sample in a study of blood T cell repertoires in COVID-19. Method: immunoSEQ multiplex PCR; TCRdb's copy keeps in-frame clones and lacks some. The repertoire includes under 400,000 clones, around 91% of them detected once, and 6.5% to 7% sits in the top ten. The specimen sequenced was peripheral blood. These receptors came from a man aged 18 to 29 with active or convalescent COVID-19.

The V and J genes are TRBV27 and TRBJ1-1; TRBD1 agrees at 7 bases. The germline V gene encodes CDR1 MNHEY and CDR2 SMNVEV (reference sequence). J gave up 5 bases and V 7 bases, and 10 bases lay outside the gene matches. CDR3 length: 14 amino acids. CDR3 residues: CASTSQGRRTEAFF. DNA for the CDR3: TGTGCCAGCACGTCACAGGGGCGCAGGACTGAAGCTTTCTTT.

CDR3 in DNA: TGCGCCAGCAGCGAAAGCGACAGGACTGAAGCTTTCTTT. It codes for CASSESDRTEAFF. V is TRBV10-1 and J is TRBJ1-1; D is perhaps TRBD1 (6 bases). The V end was cut by 6 bases, the J end by 5 bases, with 13 bases between. CDR1 and CDR2 from the germline V gene are WNHNN and SYGVQD (reference sequence). The CDR3 loop spans 13 amino acids.

This sequence joins TRBV7-8 and TRBJ2-5; 8 bases align to TRBD1. V lost 4 bases, J lost 2 bases, and 12 bases stayed unmatched. Germline values: CDR1 SGHVS, CDR2 FQNEAQ. There are 17 residues in the CDR3. The DNA of the CDR3 is TGTGCCAGCAGCTCCACAATGACAGGGGTCCTGCAAGAGACCCAGTACTTC. This translates into CASSSTMTGVLQETQYF.

This clone was detected many times. CDR3 in amino acids: CASSIGAGRNTEAFF. Here the CDR3 DNA reads TGTGCCAGTAGTATAGGAGCGGGGAGAAACACTGAAGCTTTCTTT. The J gene is TRBJ1-1, the V gene TRBV19; D unclear. In germline, CDR1 is LNHDA, CDR2 SQIVND (reference sequence). CDR3 length: 15 amino acids. Between the trimmed V and J ends, which lost 1 base and 2 bases, there was a span of 11 bases.

This chain links TRBV7-6 with TRBJ2-3; 12 bases are shared with TRBD2. V trimming: 4 bases; J trimming: 6 bases; junction bases outside the gene matches: 8. CDR1 and CDR2 (germline): SGHVS, FNYEAQ. The CDR3 extends over 16 amino acids. DNA for the CDR3: TGTGCCAGCAGCTCCCCCGGACTAGCGGGGCCCGATACGCAGTATTTT. It yields the protein CASSSPGLAGPDTQYF.

The rearrangement joins TRBV5-1 to TRBJ1-2, with D maybe TRBD1 (5 bases). Trimming pared 4 bases from V and 3 bases from J, leaving 16 bases between. The CDR3 has 15 residues. Germline assignment: CDR1 SGHRS and CDR2 YFSETQ. The CDR3 reads CASSLGNQGYYGYTF. Written as DNA, the CDR3 is TGCGCCAGCAGCCTAGGGAACCAGGGTTACTATGGCTACACCTTC.

The chain combines TRBV7-9 with TRBJ2-2; D may be TRBD1 (6 bases). From germline, CDR1 is SEHNR and CDR2 FQNEAQ (reference sequence). There are 17 residues in the CDR3. Trimming removed 5 bases from V and 3 bases from J, with 19 bases in between. The CDR3 DNA reads TGTGCCAGCAGCACCCCGGGACAAACACAACACACCGGGGAGCTGTTTTTT. As protein: CASSTPGQTQHTGELFF.

The chain uses TRBV19 and TRBJ2-4, with 10 bases lining up with TRBD1. The CDR3 spans 15 residues. In germline, CDR1 is LNHDA, CDR2 SQIVND (reference sequence). V was clipped by 5 bases and J by 6 bases; unmatched bases: 7. CDR3 sequence reads: CASSQTGGRLNIQYF. The CDR3 DNA reads as TGTGCCAGTAGTCAGACAGGGGGCAGGTTAAACATTCAGTACTTC.

The chain uses TRBV28 and TRBJ1-1, with D possibly TRBD1 on 5 matching bases. The germline V gene has CDR1 MDHEN and CDR2 SYDVKM. The CDR3 covers 14 residues. Trimming pared 7 bases from V and 1 base from J, leaving 13 bases between. CDR3 in DNA: TGTGCCAGCATTAAAGTAAGGGGGAACACTGAAGCTTTCTTT. Amino acid sequence: CASIKVRGNTEAFF.

The chain employs TRBV7-2 and TRBJ2-7, with 7 bases aligning to TRBD2. The CDR3 covers 14 residues. V trimming: 6 bases; J trimming: 4 bases; junction bases outside the gene matches: 9. Germline lookup yields CDR1 SGHTA and CDR2 FQGNSA. The CDR3 DNA is TGTGCCAGCAGGTGGGGGGGTGGTGGTTACGAGCAGTACTTC. It is translated as CASRWGGGGYEQYF.

The chain links TRBV5-4 to TRBJ1-2; the D gene is possibly TRBD1 (5 bases). The CDR3 is 14 residues long. The V and J ends lost 3 bases and 6 bases respectively, with 15 bases between them. Looked up from germline, CDR1 is SGHNT and CDR2 is YYREEE (reference sequence). The CDR3 sequence is CASSSPKDNDGYTF. CDR3 coding DNA: TGTGCCAGCAGCTCCCCGAAGGACAACGATGGCTACACCTTC.

The chain is built from TRBV10-3 and TRBJ2-7; 7 nucleotides align to TRBD1. Germline V gene sequence: CDR1 ENHRY, CDR2 SYGVKD. Losses at the gene ends were 6 bases for V and 4 bases for J; bases not matched to a gene: 3. This CDR3 has 12 residues. This chain's CDR3 is CAIRGDSYEQYF. Here the CDR3 DNA reads TGTGCCATCAGGGGGGACAGTTACGAGCAGTACTTC.

This clone was seen a single time. J is TRBJ2-5 and V is TRBV15; 7 nucleotides line up with TRBD2. There are 16 residues in the CDR3. CDR1 and CDR2 from the germline V gene are LNHNV and YYDKDF (reference sequence). After removal of 0 bases from V and 5 bases from J, the junction contained 9 bases not matched to a gene. DNA for the CDR3: TGTGCCACCAGCAGAGATCTCGCGGGGGTAGGGGAGACCCAGTACTTC. This translates into CATSRDLAGVGETQYF. Drawing the rest from reference TRBV15 and TRBJ2-5, the complete variable domain is DAMVIQNPRYQVTQFGKPVTLSCSQTLNHNVMYWYQQKSSQAPKLLFHYYDKDFNNEADTPDNFQSRRPNTSFCFLDIRSPGLGDTAMYLCATSRDLAGVGETQYFGPGTRLLVL.

The chain employs TRBV19 and TRBJ1-5; no clear D. The CDR3 extends over 16 amino acids. The V and J ends lost 3 bases and 6 bases respectively, with 18 bases between them. CDR1 is LNHDA and CDR2 is SQIVND in the germline V gene (reference sequence). CDR3 protein: CASSIRGGEVSQPQHF. The CDR3, as DNA: TGTGCCAGTAGTATCCGGGGAGGCGAGGTTAGTCAGCCCCAGCATTTT.

The rearrangement links TRBV18 to TRBJ1-6, with 9 bases matching TRBD1. In germline, CDR1 is KGHSH, CDR2 LQKENI. After removal of 6 bases from V and 10 bases from J, the junction contained 13 bases not matched to a gene. The CDR3 loop spans 16 amino acids. This chain's CDR3 is CASSQFSGTGMSPLHF. The CDR3 DNA sequence: TGTGCCAGCTCCCAATTTTCCGGGACAGGGATGTCACCCCTCCACTTT.

This clone was found once. The genes are TRBV6-5 and TRBJ1-6, with TRBD1 identical over 9 bases. Germline V gene lookup returns CDR1 MNHEY and CDR2 SVGAGI. Trimming removed 6 bases from V and 10 bases from J; junction bases left unmatched: 4. CDR3 length: 13 amino acids. The CDR3 DNA sequence: TGTGCCAGCAGGGGACAGGGCCCCTCACCCCTCCACTTT. This codes for CASRGQGPSPLHF.

The chain recombines TRBV4-1 with TRBJ1-5, with D possibly matching TRBD1 (6 bases). The germline CDR1 and CDR2 sequences are MGHRA and YSYEKL. The CDR3 length is 12 residues. Between the trimmed V and J ends, which lost 0 bases and 11 bases, there was a span of 8 bases. The CDR3 region has the DNA TGCGCCAGCAGCCAAGATAGGGGGACCCAGCATTTT. Its translation: CASSQDRGTQHF.

The chain combines TRBV11-2 with TRBJ1-5; D is possibly TRBD1 (5 bases). In germline, CDR1 is SGHAT, CDR2 FQNNGV. V lost 5 bases to trimming and J lost 2 bases, with 16 bases between them. CDR3 length: 16 amino acids. CDR3 coding DNA: TGTGCCAGCAGCCTGGGGCAGGGTGGTGGCAATCAGCCCCAGCATTTT. Its translation: CASSLGQGGGNQPQHF.

The gene calls are TRBV12-3 or TRBV12-4 and TRBJ1-2; possibly TRBD1 for D (6 bases). Trimming took off 11 bases at V and 1 base at J, with 8 bases between the two ends. The CDR3 covers 11 residues. CDR3 nucleotide sequence: TGTGCCTGGACAGTTAACTATGGCTACACCTTC. This translates into CAWTVNYGYTF.

The chain joins TRBV7-2 to TRBJ2-5; possibly TRBD2 for D (6 bases). The CDR3 contains 14 residues. V shed 5 bases and J shed 4 bases, with 14 bases lying between them. The germline gives CDR1 SGHTA, CDR2 FQGNSA. The CDR3 loop is CASSRKGGGETQYF. The CDR3, as DNA: TGTGCCAGCAGCCGTAAGGGAGGCGGAGAGACCCAGTACTTC.

The genes are TRBV7-3 and TRBJ2-5; D ambiguous. Germline values: CDR1 SGHTA, CDR2 FQGTGA. The CDR3 is 15 amino acids. Trimming cost V 3 bases and J 1 base, with 12 bases left between them. This CDR3 is CASSLSAGPQETQYF. As DNA, the CDR3 is TGTGCCAGCAGCTTGTCAGCAGGTCCCCAAGAGACCCAGTACTTC.

The V and J genes are TRBV18 and TRBJ2-2; D gene ambiguous. The V gene's germline CDR1 is KGHSH and CDR2 LQKENI. CDR3 length: 15 residues. The ends were cut back, 6 bases at V and 2 bases at J, with 13 bases in the middle. This CDR3 is CASSPSVINTGELFF. As DNA, the CDR3 is TGTGCCAGCTCCCCGTCAGTCATTAACACCGGGGAGCTGTTTTTT.

The chain joins TRBV9 to TRBJ2-1, with 7 bases aligning to TRBD1. Germline V gene data show CDR1 as SGDLS and CDR2 as YYNGEE. The trim removed 3 bases at V and 8 bases at J, leaving 14 bases unmatched. The CDR3 sequence is 16 residues long. The CDR3 bases are TGTGCCAGCAGCGACGACGGGACAGTCCTTTTCGATGAGCAGTTCTTC. Translation: CASSDDGTVLFDEQFF.

This rearrangement joins TRBV19 to TRBJ1-1; 9 bases are shared with TRBD1. In germline, CDR1 is LNHDA, CDR2 SQIVND (reference sequence). This CDR3 contains 16 residues. V shed 5 bases and J 4 bases; nucleotides not matched to a gene: 11. CDR3 DNA sequence: TGTGCCAGTAGTTCCGGGTGGACAGGGGTGATCACTGAAGCTTTCTTT. Its translation is CASSSGWTGVITEAFF.